These 11 T cell receptor beta chains came from one sample sequenced in a study of T-cell memory formation after mild COVID-19. One entry per CDR3 protein, called by TCRdb with MiXCR from the 5' RACE reads. This table has about 430,000 distinct CDR3 sequences, more than 20% appearing once. Sequencing was carried out using PBMCs or a T cell subset sorted from them (not recorded which). Every receptor here comes from an adult woman who had mild COVID-19 (a few samples of this study predate the infection). Cell type and time point are not known.

Many counts were recorded for this clonotype. V and J are TRBV30 and TRBJ1-1; D remains ambiguous. Trimming left V 0 bases short and J 5 bases short, with 10 bases between. This CDR3 is 13 amino acids long. The germline CDR1 and CDR2 sequences are GTSNPN and SVGIG (reference sequence). The CDR3 nucleotides read TGTGCCTGGAGTGTAATTGACGGTACTGAAGCTTTCTTT. Its translation is CAWSVIDGTEAFF. Full variable domain (rest looked up from reference TRBV30 and TRBJ1-1): SQTIHQWPATLVQPVGSPLSLECTVEGTSNPNLYWYRQAAGRGLQLLFYSVGIGQISSEVPQNLSASRPQDRQFILSSKKLLLSDSGFYLCAWSVIDGTEAFFGQGTRLTVV.

The CDR3 nucleotides are TGTGCCAGCAGCCTCCGGGGACTAGCGGGAGGGCCCTCCTACAATGAGCAGTTCTTC. As protein: CASSLRGLAGGPSYNEQFF. The chain links TRBV7-8 to TRBJ2-1, with TRBD2 matching over 16 bases. V lost 5 bases and J lost 0; bases outside the gene matches: 7. The CDR3 has 19 residues. From germline, CDR1 is SGHVS and CDR2 FQNEAQ.

CDR3 coding DNA: TGCAGTGCCCGGGACACAAGTAATTCACCCCTCCACTTT. Its protein is CSARDTSNSPLHF. The genes are TRBV20-1 and TRBJ1-6, with D possibly TRBD1 on 6 matching bases. V shed 6 bases and J shed 6 bases, with 12 bases lying between them. This CDR3 region has 13 residues. Germline V gene sequence: CDR1 DFQATT, CDR2 SNEGSKA (reference sequence).

This chain links TRBV19 with TRBJ2-1; tentatively, D is TRBD2 (6 bases). The length of the CDR3 is 19 residues. Germline values: CDR1 LNHDA, CDR2 SQIVND (reference sequence). Trimming cost V 1 base and J 4 bases, with 23 bases left between them. DNA for the CDR3: TGTGCCAGTAGTATAGGAGTGGCCCGATTGGCTAGCGAATACAATGAGCAGTTCTTC. It specifies CASSIGVARLASEYNEQFF. The full variable domain, in which reference TRBV19 and TRBJ2-1 provide the parts outside the CDR3, is DGGITQSPKYLFRKEGQNVTLSCEQNLNHDAMYWYRQDPGQGLRLIYYSQIVNDFQKGDIAEGYSVSREKKESFPLTVTSAQKNPTAFYLCASSIGVARLASEYNEQFFGPGTRLTVL.

This clonotype appeared a few times. The chain joins TRBV24-1 to TRBJ2-3; the D is unclear. Trimming cost V 3 bases and J 6 bases, with 9 bases left between them. This CDR3 is built from 13 residues. Germline V gene lookup returns CDR1 KGHDR and CDR2 SFDVKD. Written as DNA, the CDR3 is TGTGCCACCAGTGATCCAGAACGGGATACGCAGTATTTT. This translates into CATSDPERDTQYF.

This clonotype was detected only a few times. The chain employs TRBV6-4 and TRBJ2-3; D gene uncertain. The germline V gene encodes CDR1 MRHNA and CDR2 SNTAGT. The CDR3 sequence is 16 residues long. V lost 2 bases to trimming and J lost 1 base, with 13 bases between them. The CDR3 DNA reads TGTGCCAGCAGTGACAATCCCCGCAGAGGCACAGATACGCAGTATTTT. Its protein product is CASSDNPRRGTDTQYF.

The rearrangement joins TRBV20-1 to TRBJ2-3, with 12 bases fitting TRBD2. This CDR3 is 13 amino acids long. The germline V gene encodes CDR1 DFQATT and CDR2 SNEGSKA (reference sequence). Trimming cost V 5 bases and J 4 bases; bases outside gene matches: 1. CDR3 in amino acids: CSAPSGRADTQYF. The CDR3 nucleotides are TGCAGTGCTCCTAGCGGGAGGGCAGATACGCAGTATTTT.

This clonotype was observed a handful of times. This chain links TRBV20-1 with TRBJ2-1, with D perhaps assigned TRBD1 or TRBD2 (5 bases each). Germline V lookup: CDR1 DFQATT, CDR2 SNEGSKA (reference sequence). V shed 5 bases and J shed 10 bases, with 9 bases lying between them. This CDR3 is built from 10 residues. The CDR3 region is CSAGTEEQFF. The CDR3 nucleotides read TGCAGTGCTGGGACGGAAGAGCAGTTCTTC.

This clonotype has more than one count but fewer than ten. The chain carries TRBV2 and TRBJ1-2; 8 nucleotides match TRBD1. CDR1 and CDR2 from the germline V gene are SNHLY and FYNNEI. This CDR3 spans 15 amino acids. J was trimmed by 3 bases and V by 7 bases; bases with no gene match: 10. CDR3 sequence: CASKDRARGHYGYTF. For the CDR3, the DNA is TGTGCCAGCAAGGATCGGGCCAGGGGGCACTATGGCTACACCTTC.

Only a few counts were recorded for this clonotype. The rearrangement links TRBV29-1 to TRBJ2-7; 8 nucleotides line up with TRBD1. This CDR3 spans 13 amino acids. V was clipped by 7 bases and J by 6 bases; unmatched bases: 11. Germline V gene data show CDR1 as SQVTM and CDR2 as ANQGSEA. CDR3 loop: CSGSGTGGVEQYF. The CDR3 region has the DNA TGCAGCGGATCCGGGACAGGAGGGGTCGAGCAGTACTTC.

This clonotype has only a few counts. The chain uses TRBV5-1 and TRBJ2-7, with D tentatively TRBD1 (6 bases). The CDR3 length is 16 residues. CDR1 SGHRS and CDR2 YFSETQ come from the germline V gene. V was pared by 3 bases and J by 0 bases, with 16 bases between. For the CDR3, the DNA is TGCGCCAGCAGCTCAGGACAGCCCCAAAGCTCCTACGAGCAGTACTTC. Protein sequence: CASSSGQPQSSYEQYF.